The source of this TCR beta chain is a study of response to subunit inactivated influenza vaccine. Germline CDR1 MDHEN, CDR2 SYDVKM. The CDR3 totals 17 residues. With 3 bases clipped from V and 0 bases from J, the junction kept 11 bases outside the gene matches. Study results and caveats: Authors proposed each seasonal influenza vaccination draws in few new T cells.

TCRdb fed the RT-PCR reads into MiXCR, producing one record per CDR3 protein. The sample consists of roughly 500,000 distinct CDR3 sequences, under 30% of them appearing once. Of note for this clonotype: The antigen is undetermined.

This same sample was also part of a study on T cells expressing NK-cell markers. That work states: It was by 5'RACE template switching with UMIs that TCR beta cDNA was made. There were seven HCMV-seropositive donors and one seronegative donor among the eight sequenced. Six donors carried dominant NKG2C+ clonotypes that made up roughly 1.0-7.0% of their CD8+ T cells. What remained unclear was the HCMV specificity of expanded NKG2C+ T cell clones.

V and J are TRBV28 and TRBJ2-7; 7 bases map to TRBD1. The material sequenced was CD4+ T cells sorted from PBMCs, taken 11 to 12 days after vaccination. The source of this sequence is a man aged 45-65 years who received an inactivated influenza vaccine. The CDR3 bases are TGTGCCAGCAGTTTCCCGCCCCGACAGGGTTACTCCTACGAGCAGTACTTC. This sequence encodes CASSFPPRQGYSYEQYF. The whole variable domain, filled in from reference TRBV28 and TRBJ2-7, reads DVKVTQSSRYLVKRTGEKVFLECVQDMDHENMFWYRQDPGLGLRLIYFSYDVKMKEKGDIPEGYSVSREKKERFSLILESASTNQTSMYLCASSFPPRQGYSYEQYFGPGTRLTVT.